The subject of this entry is one TCR beta chain. Profiling relied on immunoSEQ multiplex PCR, and the TCRdb table lists in-frame clones only, not all of them. Of some 350,000 clones listed, about 90% were seen once; the top ten hold around 3%. The data belong to a study of blood T cell repertoires in COVID-19. Looked up from germline, CDR1 is SGHAT and CDR2 is FQNNGV. V trimming: 4 bases; J trimming: 7 bases; junction bases outside the gene matches: 7. The CDR3 has 16 residues. The rearrangement links TRBV11-2 to TRBJ1-6; 10 nucleotides agree with TRBD1. The sequence derives from a woman in her 30s with COVID-19, enrolled during active disease. The specimen was peripheral blood. The CDR3 DNA follows: TGTGCCAGCAGCTCGATGGGACAGGGGACGAATTCACCCCTCCACTTT. Residues: CASSSMGQGTNSPLHF.